These T cell receptor beta chains were read from a single sample in a study of cytomegalovirus exposure and HLA in healthy donors. This table comes from immunoSEQ multiplex PCR, and its TCRdb copy is limited to in-frame clones, with some not included. The sample holds around 140,000 clones, roughly four fifths seen once. The sequenced sample consisted of PBMCs. The receptors were sampled from a woman aged 45-65 years in good health and CMV-seropositive. Both conserved end residues are part of each CDR3. D genes are given only for firm matches. Some rows have no size entry. The others give once, few or many, or a class for an expanded clone.

length	size	D	V	J	DNA	CDR3
16	-	-	TRBV6-1	TRBJ1-6	TGTGCCAGCAGTGAAGAGGTCGAGGGTTCGCATTCACCCCTCCACTTT	CASSEEVEGSHSPLHF
13	-	TRBD2	TRBV27	TRBJ2-7	TGTGCGTGTGCACGGACTAGCTCCTACGAGCAGTACTTC	CACARTSSYEQYF
16	-	TRBD2	TRBV27	TRBJ2-3	TGTGCCAGCAGTTTTAGACTAGCGGGAGCTGTATATACGCAGTATTTT	CASSFRLAGAVYTQYF
18	-	TRBD1	TRBV5-4	TRBJ1-4	TGTGCCAGCAGCTCAACGGGCAGGGGGCAGCTATCTAATGAAAAACTGTTTTTT	CASSSTGRGQLSNEKLFF
13	-	TRBD1	TRBV30	TRBJ1-5	TGTGCCTGGAGCGGGACAGGTAATCAGCCCCAGCATTTT	CAWSGTGNQPQHF
17	few	TRBD2	TRBV19	TRBJ2-6	TGTGCCAGTAGACCACTTAGCGGGAGAGCTGGGGCCAACGGCCTGACTTTC	CASRPLSGRAGANGLTF
15	once	-	TRBV28	TRBJ1-1	TGTGCCAGCAGTTTAGCCTCCACAGGGTTGGGTGAAACTTTCTTT	CASSLASTGLGETFF
13	-	-	TRBV7-3	TRBJ1-1	TGTGCCAGCAGCTTATCAGTGAACACTGAAGCTTTCTTT	CASSLSVNTEAFF
16	-	-	TRBV7-8	TRBJ2-7	TGTGCCAGCAAACCAGGGGGTCTAGCGGGTTCCTACGAGCAGTACTTC	CASKPGGLAGSYEQYF
14	-	-	TRBV28	TRBJ1-4	TGTGCCAGCAGTCCGGGACACCGGAATGAAAAACTGTTTTTT	CASSPGHRNEKLFF